The clone carrying this T cell receptor beta chain was recorded only once. The sample belongs to a study of control samples from healthy donors and cancer patients. CDR3 length: 17 amino acids. Germline assignment: CDR1 LGHDT and CDR2 YNNKEL (reference sequence). V gave up 0 bases and J gave up 0 bases, with 14 bases separating them. Method: immunoSEQ multiplex PCR; TCRdb's copy keeps in-frame clones and lacks some. The sample has roughly 95,000 clones, approximately 90% seen once. The origin of this receptor is a woman younger than 45 in good health. V and J are TRBV3-1 (or the pseudogene TRBV3-2) and TRBJ1-2; D is uncertain. The material sequenced was blood. The CDR3 bases are TGTGCCAGCAGCCAAGATCTTTCAAGCCCCGCTAACTATGGCTACACCTTC. This sequence encodes CASSQDLSSPANYGYTF.